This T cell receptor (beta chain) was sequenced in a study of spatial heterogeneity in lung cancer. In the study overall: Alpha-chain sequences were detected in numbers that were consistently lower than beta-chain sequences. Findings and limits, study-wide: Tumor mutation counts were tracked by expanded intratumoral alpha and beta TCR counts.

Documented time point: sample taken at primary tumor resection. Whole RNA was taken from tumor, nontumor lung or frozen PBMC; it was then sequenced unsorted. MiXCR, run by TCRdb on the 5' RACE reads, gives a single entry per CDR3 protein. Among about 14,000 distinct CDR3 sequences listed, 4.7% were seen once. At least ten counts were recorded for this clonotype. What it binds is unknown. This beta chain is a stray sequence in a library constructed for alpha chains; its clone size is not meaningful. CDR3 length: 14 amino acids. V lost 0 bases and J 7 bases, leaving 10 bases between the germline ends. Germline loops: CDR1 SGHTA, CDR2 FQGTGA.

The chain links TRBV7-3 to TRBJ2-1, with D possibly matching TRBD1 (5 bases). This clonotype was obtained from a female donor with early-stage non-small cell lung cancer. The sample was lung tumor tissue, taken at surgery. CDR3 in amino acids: CASSLTAGKNEQFF. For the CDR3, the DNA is TGTGCCAGCAGCTTAACTGCAGGGAAGAATGAGCAGTTCTTC.